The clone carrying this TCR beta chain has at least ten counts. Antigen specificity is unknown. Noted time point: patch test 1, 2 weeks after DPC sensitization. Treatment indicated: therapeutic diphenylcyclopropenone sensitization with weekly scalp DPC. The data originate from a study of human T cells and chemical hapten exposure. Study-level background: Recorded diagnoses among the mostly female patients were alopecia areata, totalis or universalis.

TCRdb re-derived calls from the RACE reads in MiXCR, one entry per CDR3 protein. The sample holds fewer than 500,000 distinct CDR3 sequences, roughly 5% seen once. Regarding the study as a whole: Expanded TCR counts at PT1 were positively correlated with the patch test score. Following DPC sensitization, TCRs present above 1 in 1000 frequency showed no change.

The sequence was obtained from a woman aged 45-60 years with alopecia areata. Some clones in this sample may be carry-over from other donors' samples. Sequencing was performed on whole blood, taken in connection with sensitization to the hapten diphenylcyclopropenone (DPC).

CDR3 in amino acids: CASSPPSRNENIQYF. DNA for the CDR3: TGTGCCAGCTCACCACCTTCTAGGAACGAAAACATTCAGTACTTC. This chain uses TRBV18 with TRBJ2-4; D is unresolved. Trimming pared 0 bases from V and 5 bases from J, leaving 11 bases between. Looked up from germline, CDR1 is KGHSH and CDR2 is LQKENI. The CDR3 is 15 residues long.